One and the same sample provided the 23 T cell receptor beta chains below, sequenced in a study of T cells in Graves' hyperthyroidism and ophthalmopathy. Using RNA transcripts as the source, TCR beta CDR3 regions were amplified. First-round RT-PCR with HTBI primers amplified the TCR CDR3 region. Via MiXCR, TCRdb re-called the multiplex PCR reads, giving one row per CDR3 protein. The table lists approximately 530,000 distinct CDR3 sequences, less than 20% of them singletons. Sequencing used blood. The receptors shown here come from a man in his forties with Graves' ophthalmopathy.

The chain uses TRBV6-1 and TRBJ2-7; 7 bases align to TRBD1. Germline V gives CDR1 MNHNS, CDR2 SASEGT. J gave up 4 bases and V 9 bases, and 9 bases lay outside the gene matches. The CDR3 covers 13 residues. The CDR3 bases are TGTGCCAGGATAGACAGGGCGGTGTACGAGCAGTACTTC. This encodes CARIDRAVYEQYF.

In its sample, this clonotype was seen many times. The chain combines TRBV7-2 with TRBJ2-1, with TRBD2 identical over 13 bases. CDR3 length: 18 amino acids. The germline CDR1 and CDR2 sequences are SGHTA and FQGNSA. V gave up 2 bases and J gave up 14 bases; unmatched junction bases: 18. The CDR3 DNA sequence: TGTGCCAGCAGCTTATATCCTGGGGGGACTAGCGGGATGACGAGGAAGTTCTTC. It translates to CASSLYPGGTSGMTRKFF.

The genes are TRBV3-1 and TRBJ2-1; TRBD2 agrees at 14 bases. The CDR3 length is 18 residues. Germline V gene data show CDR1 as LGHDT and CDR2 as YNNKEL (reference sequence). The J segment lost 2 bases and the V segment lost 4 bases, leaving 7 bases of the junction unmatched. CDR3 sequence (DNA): TGTGCCAGCAGCCTCCGACTAGCGGGGGGGGCCACCTACAATGAGCAGTTCTTC. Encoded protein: CASSLRLAGGATYNEQFF.

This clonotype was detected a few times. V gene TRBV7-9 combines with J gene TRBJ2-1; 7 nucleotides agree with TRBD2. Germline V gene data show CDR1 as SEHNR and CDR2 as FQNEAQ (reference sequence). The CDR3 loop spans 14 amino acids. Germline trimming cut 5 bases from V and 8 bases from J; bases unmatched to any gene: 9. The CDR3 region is CASSPGLDGDEQFF. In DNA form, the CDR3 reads TGTGCCAGCAGCCCAGGACTAGACGGCGATGAGCAGTTCTTC.

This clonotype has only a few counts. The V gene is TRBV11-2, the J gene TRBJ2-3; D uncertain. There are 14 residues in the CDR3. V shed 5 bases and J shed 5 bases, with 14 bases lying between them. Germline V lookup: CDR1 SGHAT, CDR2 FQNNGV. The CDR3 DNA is TGTGCCAGCAGCAAACAACCCGTCGTAGATACGCAGTATTTT. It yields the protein CASSKQPVVDTQYF. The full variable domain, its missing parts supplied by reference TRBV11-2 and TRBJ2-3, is EAGVAQSPRYKIIEKRQSVAFWCNPISGHATLYWYQQILGQGPKLLIQFQNNGVVDDSQLPKDRFSAERLKGVDSTLKIQPAKLEDSAVYLCASSKQPVVDTQYFGPGTRLTVL.

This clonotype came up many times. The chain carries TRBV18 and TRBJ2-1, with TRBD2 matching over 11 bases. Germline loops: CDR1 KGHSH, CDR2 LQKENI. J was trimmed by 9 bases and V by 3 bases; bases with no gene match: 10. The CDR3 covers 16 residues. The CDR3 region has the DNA TGTGCCAGCTCACCCTCAACTAGCGGGAGACACAGTGAGCAGTTCTTC. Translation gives CASSPSTSGRHSEQFF.

The CDR3 coding sequence is TGTGCCAGCAGCCCCCGGGGGCCGGGTAGCTCCTACAATGAGCAGTTCTTC. Protein sequence: CASSPRGPGSSYNEQFF. This chain joins TRBV27 and TRBJ2-1; either TRBD1 or TRBD2 may supply D (6 bases each). CDR3 length: 17 amino acids. Germline lookup yields CDR1 MNHEY and CDR2 SMNVEV (reference sequence). The ends were cut back, 6 bases at V and 0 bases at J, with 18 bases in the middle.

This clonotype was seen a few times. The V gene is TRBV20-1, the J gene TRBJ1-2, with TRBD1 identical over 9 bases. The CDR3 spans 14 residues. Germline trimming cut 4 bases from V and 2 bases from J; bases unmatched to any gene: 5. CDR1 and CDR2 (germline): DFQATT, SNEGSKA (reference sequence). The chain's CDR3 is CSAKRDRVNYGYTF. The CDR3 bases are TGCAGTGCTAAGAGGGACAGGGTGAACTATGGCTACACCTTC.

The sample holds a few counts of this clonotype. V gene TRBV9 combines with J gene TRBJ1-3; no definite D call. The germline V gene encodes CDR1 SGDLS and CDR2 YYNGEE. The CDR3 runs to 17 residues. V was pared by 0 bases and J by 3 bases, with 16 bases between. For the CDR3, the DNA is TGTGCCAGCAGCGTAGCTTCCCCGGTGTATGGTGGAAACACCATATATTTT. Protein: CASSVASPVYGGNTIYF.

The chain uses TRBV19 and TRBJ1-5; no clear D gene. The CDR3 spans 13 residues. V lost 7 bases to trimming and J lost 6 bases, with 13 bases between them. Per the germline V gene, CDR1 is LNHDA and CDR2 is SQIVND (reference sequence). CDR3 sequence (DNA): TGTGCCAGTAACCGACGGGCTAGTCAGCCCCAGCATTTT. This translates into CASNRRASQPQHF.

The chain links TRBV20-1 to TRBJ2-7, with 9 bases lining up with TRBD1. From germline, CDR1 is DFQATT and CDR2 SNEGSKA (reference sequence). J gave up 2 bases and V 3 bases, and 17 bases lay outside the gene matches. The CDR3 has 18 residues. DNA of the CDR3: TGCAGTGCTAGGTACCCCGTTTCTGACAGGGGGAGGACCTACGAGCAGTACTTC. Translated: CSARYPVSDRGRTYEQYF.

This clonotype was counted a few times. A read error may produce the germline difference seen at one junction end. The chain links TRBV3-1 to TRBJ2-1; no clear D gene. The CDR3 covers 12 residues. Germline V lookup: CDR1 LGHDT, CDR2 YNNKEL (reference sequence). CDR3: CAGSLLGNEQFF. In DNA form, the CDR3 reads TGTGCCGGCAGTCTGCTAGGTAATGAGCAGTTCTTC.

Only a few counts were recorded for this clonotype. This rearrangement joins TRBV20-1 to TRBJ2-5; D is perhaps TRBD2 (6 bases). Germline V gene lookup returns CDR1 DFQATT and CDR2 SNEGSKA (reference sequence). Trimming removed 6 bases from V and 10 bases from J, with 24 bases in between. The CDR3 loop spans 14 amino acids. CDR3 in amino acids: CSAGGASEPARQYF. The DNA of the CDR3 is TGCAGTGCCGGAGGGGCTAGCGAGCCCGCCCGCCAGTACTTC.

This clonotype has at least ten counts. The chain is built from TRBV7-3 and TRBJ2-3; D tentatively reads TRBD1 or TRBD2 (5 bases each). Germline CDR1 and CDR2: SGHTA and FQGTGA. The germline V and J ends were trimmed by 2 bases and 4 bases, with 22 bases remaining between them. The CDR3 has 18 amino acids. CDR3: CASSLQVRSGLLPDTQYF. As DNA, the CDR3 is TGTGCCAGCAGCTTACAGGTTCGGTCGGGGCTCCTTCCAGATACGCAGTATTTT.

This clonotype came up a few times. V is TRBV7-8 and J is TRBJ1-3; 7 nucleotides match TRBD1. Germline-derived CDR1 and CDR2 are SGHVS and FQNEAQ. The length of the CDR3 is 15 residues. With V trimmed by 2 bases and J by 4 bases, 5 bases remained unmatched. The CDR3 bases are TGTGCCAGCAGCTTAAGCAGGGGGATAGGAAACACCATATATTTT. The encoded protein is CASSLSRGIGNTIYF.

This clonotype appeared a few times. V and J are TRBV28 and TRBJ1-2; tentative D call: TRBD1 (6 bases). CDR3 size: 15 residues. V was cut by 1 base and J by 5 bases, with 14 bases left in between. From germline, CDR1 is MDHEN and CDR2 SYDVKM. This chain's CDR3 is CASSLLIAGQYGYTF. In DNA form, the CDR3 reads TGTGCCAGCAGTTTATTGATAGCGGGACAATATGGCTACACCTTC.

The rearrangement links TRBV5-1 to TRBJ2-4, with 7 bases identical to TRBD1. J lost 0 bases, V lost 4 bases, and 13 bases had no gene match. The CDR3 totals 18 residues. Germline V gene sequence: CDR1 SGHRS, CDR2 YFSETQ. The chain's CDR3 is CASSPGTEFTLAKNIQYF. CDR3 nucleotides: TGCGCCAGCAGCCCCGGGACAGAGTTTACTCTAGCCAAAAACATTCAGTACTTC.

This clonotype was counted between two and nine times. For the CDR3, the DNA is TGCAGTGCGGTAGGGAGGTCCGGGGAGCTGTTTTTT. This codes for CSAVGRSGELFF. The chain uses TRBV20-1 and TRBJ2-2; D might be TRBD2 (6 bases). V gave up 6 bases and J gave up 6 bases, with 11 bases separating them. The CDR3 spans 12 residues. From germline, CDR1 is DFQATT and CDR2 SNEGSKA (reference sequence).

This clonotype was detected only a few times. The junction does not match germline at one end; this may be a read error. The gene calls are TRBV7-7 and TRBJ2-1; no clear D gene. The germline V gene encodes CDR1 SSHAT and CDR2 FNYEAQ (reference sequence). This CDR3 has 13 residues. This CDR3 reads CASSMTWENEQFF. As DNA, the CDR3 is TGTGCTAGCAGCATGACTTGGGAAAATGAGCAGTTCTTC.

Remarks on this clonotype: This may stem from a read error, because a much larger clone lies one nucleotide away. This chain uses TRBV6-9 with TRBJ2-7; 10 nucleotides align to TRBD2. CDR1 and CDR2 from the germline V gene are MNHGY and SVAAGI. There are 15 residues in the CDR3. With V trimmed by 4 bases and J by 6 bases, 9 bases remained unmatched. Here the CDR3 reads CASSSPTSGLGEQYF. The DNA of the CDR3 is TGTGCCAGCAGTTCCCCGACTAGCGGGCTAGGCGAGCAGTACTTC.

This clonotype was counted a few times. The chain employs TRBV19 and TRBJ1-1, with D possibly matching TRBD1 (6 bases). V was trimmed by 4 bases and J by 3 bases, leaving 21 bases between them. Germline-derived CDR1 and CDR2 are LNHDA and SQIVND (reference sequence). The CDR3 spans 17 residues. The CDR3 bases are TGTGCCAGTAGTACAAGGCACAGGGTCGGTGCGGACACTGAAGCTTTCTTT. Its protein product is CASSTRHRVGADTEAFF.

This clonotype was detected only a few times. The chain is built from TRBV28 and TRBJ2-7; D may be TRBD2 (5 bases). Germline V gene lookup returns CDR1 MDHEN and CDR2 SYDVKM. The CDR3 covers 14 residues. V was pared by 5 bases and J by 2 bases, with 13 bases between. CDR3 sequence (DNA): TGTGCCAGCAGTAAAGCGGAGGAGGCCTACGAGCAGTACTTC. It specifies CASSKAEEAYEQYF.

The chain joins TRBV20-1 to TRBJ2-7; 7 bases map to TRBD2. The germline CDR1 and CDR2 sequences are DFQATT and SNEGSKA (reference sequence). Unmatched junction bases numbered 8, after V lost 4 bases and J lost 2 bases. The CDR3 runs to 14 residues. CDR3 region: CSATERDPPYEQYF. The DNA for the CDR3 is TGCAGTGCTACCGAGCGGGACCCCCCCTACGAGCAGTACTTC.